This T cell receptor beta chain stems from a study of cytomegalovirus exposure and HLA in healthy donors. On the study more broadly: Both the approximately 120 validation repertoires and the approximately 620 first-cohort repertoires used the same platform, as reported by a later analysis.

While the first cohort had about 610 subjects, the donors belonged to the separate validation cohort of over a hundred subjects. Sequencing was performed with immunoSEQ multiplex PCR; in TCRdb, only in-frame clones are kept and a portion is missing. The sample records roughly 330,000 clones, around 87% being singletons. CDR3 length: 14 residues. Trimming cost V 5 bases and J 2 bases; bases outside gene matches: 6. The V gene's germline CDR1 is MNHEY and CDR2 SVGAGI. The study's findings and limits: Most TCRs appeared rarely, but some public TCRs recurred in many donors. According to the study, around 160 TCR beta chains were cytomegalovirus-associated.

With respect to this clone: Antigen: not known.

Sequenced input: PBMCs. This TCR derives from a woman aged 25 to 39 in good health and CMV-seropositive. The chain employs TRBV6-5 and TRBJ2-7, with 7 bases identical to TRBD1. The CDR3 region is CASSPLQGAYEQYF. DNA of the CDR3: TGTGCCAGCAGTCCCCTCCAGGGGGCCTACGAGCAGTACTTC.